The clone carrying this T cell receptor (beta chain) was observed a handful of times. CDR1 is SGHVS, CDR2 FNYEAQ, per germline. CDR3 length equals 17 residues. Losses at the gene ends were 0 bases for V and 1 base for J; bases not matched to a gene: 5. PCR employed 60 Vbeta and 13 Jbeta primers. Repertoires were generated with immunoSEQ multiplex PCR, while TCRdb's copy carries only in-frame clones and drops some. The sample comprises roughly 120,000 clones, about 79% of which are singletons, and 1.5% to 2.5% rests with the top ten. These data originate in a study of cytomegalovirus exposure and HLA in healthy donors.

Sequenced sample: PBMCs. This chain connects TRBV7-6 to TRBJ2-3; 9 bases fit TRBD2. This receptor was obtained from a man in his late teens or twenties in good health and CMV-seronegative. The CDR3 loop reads CASSLAIAGAGTDTQYF. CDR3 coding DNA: TGTGCCAGCAGCTTAGCCATAGCGGGAGCGGGCACAGATACGCAGTATTTT. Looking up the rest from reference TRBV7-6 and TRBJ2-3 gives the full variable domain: GAGVSQSPRYKVTKRGQDVALRCDPISGHVSLYWYRQALGQGPEFLTYFNYEAQQDKSGLPNDRFSAERPEGSISTLTIQRTEQRDSAMYRCASSLAIAGAGTDTQYFGPGTRLTVL.